Sequencing of this TCR beta chain was carried out in a study of blood T cell repertoires in COVID-19. Study information: Samples came from the United States, Italy and Spain, spanning acute and convalescent COVID-19. Nucleic acid was either cDNA or gDNA, and it came from T cells, B-cell-depleted T cells, or PBMCs.

Methods used by the authors: The assay estimated nucleated cells by amplifying reference gene primers. The repertoire was sequenced with immunoSEQ multiplex PCR; TCRdb's copy has only in-frame clones and lacks some. That table furnishes V, J and clone size, whereas the DNA furnished D and trimming. The data contain 100,000 or so clones, roughly 88% of them singletons. Germline trimming cut 2 bases from V and 4 bases from J; bases unmatched to any gene: 3. The CDR3 is 15 residues long. CDR1 and CDR2 from the germline V gene are MNHNS and SASEGT. Sequencing was performed on peripheral blood. This TCR came from a woman aged 60-75 years with acute or convalescent COVID-19. The rearrangement uses TRBV6-1 and TRBJ1-5; 9 bases line up with TRBD1. The CDR3 DNA reads as TGTGCCAGCAGTGAATGGACAGGGGCTAATCAGCCCCAGCATTTT. Encoded protein: CASSEWTGANQPQHF.